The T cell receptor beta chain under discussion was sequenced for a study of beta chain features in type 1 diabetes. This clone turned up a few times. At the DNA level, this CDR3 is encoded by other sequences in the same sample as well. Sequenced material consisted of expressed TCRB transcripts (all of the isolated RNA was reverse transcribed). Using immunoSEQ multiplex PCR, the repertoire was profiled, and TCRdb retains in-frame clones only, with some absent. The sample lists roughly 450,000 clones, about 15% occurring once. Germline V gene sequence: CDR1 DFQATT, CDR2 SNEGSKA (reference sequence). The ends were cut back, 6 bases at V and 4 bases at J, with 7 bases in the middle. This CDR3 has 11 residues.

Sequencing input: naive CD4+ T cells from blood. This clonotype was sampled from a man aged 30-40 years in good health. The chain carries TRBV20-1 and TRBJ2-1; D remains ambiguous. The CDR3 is CSAILYNEQFF. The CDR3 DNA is TGCAGTGCCATACTGTACAATGAGCAGTTCTTC.